This T cell receptor (beta chain) is from a study of technical replicates of blood from a few donors (dated by TCRdb to 2015 to 2018). The trim is 7 bases for V and 3 bases for J, with a gap of 13 bases between the germline ends. Reading the germline V gene gives CDR1 MDHEN and CDR2 SYDVKM. The CDR3, cysteine through phenylalanine, is 14 amino acids long. This entry keeps only the CDR3 DNA: 42 bases, framed from base 1. Libraries were constructed by the immunoSEQ multiplex PCR assay. Not all clones reach the TCRdb copy of this immuneACCESS table, which keeps in-frame sequences only. Checked studies attribute under half of the gap to unresolved V genes and leave the rest unexplained. The sample records 80,000 or so clones, around 94% of which are singletons. The top ten hold more than 0.35% of the sample. Turning to this clone: Which antigen it targets is not known. Base qualities are missing; no much larger clone stands one base away.

The rearrangement combines TRBV28 with TRBJ2-1, with no confidently assigned D gene. Sequenced material: T cells isolated from PBMCs. This receptor was identified in a human donor in good health. The DNA reads as follows: TGTGCCAGCATTTCCCTAGAAGGCTACAATGAGCAGTTCTTC. Its amino acids are CASISLEGYNEQFF.